Listed below are T cell receptor beta chains from one sample, sequenced in a study of CD8+ T cells in alopecia areata. Sequenced by immunoSEQ multiplex PCR; TCRdb stores in-frame clones only, minus some. The data contain over 85,000 clones, roughly two fifths of them singletons. The source material was CD4+ T cells sorted from blood. These receptors were obtained from a human donor with alopecia areata. CDR3s include the opening cysteine and the closing phenylalanine or tryptophan. D genes are given only for firm matches. Not every row has a clone size; where given, it reads once, few, many or a size class.

d_gene,j_gene,abundance,v_gene,CDR3aa,CDR3nt
-,TRBJ1-1,-,TRBV19,CASTGVREAFF,TGTGCCAGTACAGGGGTGCGCGAAGCTTTCTTT
TRBD2,TRBJ2-5,-,TRBV9,CASTRTSGGARETQYF,TGTGCCAGCACCCGGACTAGCGGGGGGGCCAGAGAGACCCAGTACTTC
TRBD1,TRBJ2-5,-,TRBV7-9,CASSPSGGETQYF,TGTGCCAGCAGCCCGTCAGGGGGTGAGACCCAGTACTTC
-,TRBJ2-7,-,TRBV23-1,CASSHYLGGDGGQYF,TGCGCCAGCAGTCACTACCTCGGCGGGGACGGCGGGCAGTACTTC
-,TRBJ2-6,-,TRBV6-5,CASSPPSGANVLTF,TGTGCCAGCAGTCCACCCTCTGGGGCCAACGTCCTGACTTTC
-,TRBJ2-6,few,TRBV5-4,CASHSSGANVLTF,TGTGCCAGCCACAGCTCTGGGGCCAACGTCCTGACTTTC
TRBD1,TRBJ1-5,once,TRBV6-6,CASSYRGQGYNQPQHF,TGTGCCAGCAGTTATAGGGGACAGGGATACAATCAGCCCCAGCATTTT
TRBD1,TRBJ2-5,-,TRBV30,CAWSFNPDRAKKTQYF,TGTGCCTGGAGTTTCAACCCGGACAGGGCGAAGAAGACCCAGTACTTC
-,TRBJ1-5,-,TRBV27,CASSLLTGPQHF,TGTGCCAGCAGTTTATTAACCGGGCCCCAGCATTTT
-,TRBJ2-5,-,TRBV30,CAWSVRERGTQYF,TGTGCCTGGAGTGTACGGGAGAGAGGGACCCAGTACTTC
-,TRBJ2-6,-,TRBV30,CAWARGSGANVLTF,TGTGCCTGGGCCCGTGGCTCTGGGGCCAACGTCCTGACTTTC
TRBD2,TRBJ2-1,few,TRBV11-2,CASSLASGSYNEQFF,TGTGCCAGCAGCTTAGCTAGCGGCTCCTACAATGAGCAGTTCTTC
-,TRBJ2-2,-,TRBV7-9,CASSLTNTGELFF,TGTGCCAGCAGCCTAACTAACACCGGGGAGCTGTTTTTT
-,TRBJ2-5,-,TRBV2,CASSEVFVGAGTQYF,TGTGCCAGCAGTGAGGTGTTTGTGGGCGCGGGGACCCAGTACTTC
TRBD1,TRBJ2-7,-,TRBV6-5,CASSKRTGSYEQYF,TGTGCCAGCAGTAAACGGACAGGATCCTACGAGCAGTACTTC
-,TRBJ1-5,-,TRBV6-6,CASSRTDTSQPQHF,TGTGCCAGCAGTCGGACAGATACGTCCCAGCCCCAGCATTTT
-,TRBJ2-1,-,TRBV5-6,CASSLLTGASNEQFF,TGTGCCAGCAGCTTGCTAACGGGAGCAAGCAATGAGCAGTTCTTC
-,TRBJ2-2,-,TRBV28,CASSFGVSGEPFF,TGTGCCAGCAGTTTTGGCGTCTCCGGGGAGCCGTTTTTT